These 29 T cell receptor beta chains were all obtained from the same sample, sequenced in a study of blood T cells in healthy people across ages. Through a sample-barcoded 5' primer and a J-beta primer mix, a second PCR was run for about 6 to 11 cycles. TCRdb re-called the 5' RACE reads with MiXCR, one entry per CDR3 protein. The sample carries roughly 2 million distinct CDR3 sequences, around half recorded once. Sequencing was done on a sample of blood. These receptors all come from a woman aged 40 to 50 in good health.

The chain couples TRBV6-2 or TRBV6-3 to TRBJ2-4; 13 bases are shared with TRBD2. The DNA matches TRBJ2-7 better at its end, which makes the J call doubtful. The CDR3 has 14 residues. Germline CDR1 reads MNHEY; CDR2 reads SVGEGT. Written as DNA, the CDR3 is TGTGCCAGCTGGAGGACTAGCGGGGGCTACGAGCAGTACTTC. Translated: CASWRTSGGYEQYF.

The CDR3 coding sequence is TGTGCCAGCAGCTTAAAGGGCCCGCGGTGGGAGACCCAGTACTTC. Protein sequence: CASSLKGPRWETQYF. The chain uses TRBV5-6 and TRBJ2-5, with unresolved D. Germline assignment: CDR1 SGHDT and CDR2 YYEEEE. This CDR3 spans 15 amino acids. Trimming removed 2 bases at V and 5 bases at J, with 16 bases between.

The rearrangement joins TRBV2 to TRBJ2-1, with a tentative D call TRBD1 (6 bases). Germline CDR1 and CDR2: SNHLY and FYNNEI. The CDR3 extends over 14 amino acids. Trimming shortened V by 2 bases and J by 3 bases, and 8 bases separated the two germline ends. This CDR3 is CASSETGNYNEQFF. CDR3 DNA: TGTGCCAGCAGTGAAACAGGGAACTACAATGAGCAGTTCTTC.

This clonotype has a handful of counts. The chain joins TRBV18 to TRBJ2-1; TRBD1 agrees at 7 bases. Germline lookup yields CDR1 KGHSH and CDR2 LQKENI. This CDR3 has 18 residues. The J segment lost 3 bases and the V segment lost 0 bases, leaving 11 bases of the junction unmatched. DNA for the CDR3: TGTGCCAGCTCACCACCGATGAGGGGCAGGGGGTTCTACAATGAGCAGTTCTTC. Translation gives CASSPPMRGRGFYNEQFF.

Only one count was recorded for this clonotype. This chain joins TRBV7-2 and TRBJ2-1, with D tentatively TRBD2 (6 bases). This CDR3 is 13 amino acids long. V lost 5 bases to trimming and J lost 7 bases, with 12 bases between them. CDR1 is SGHTA and CDR2 is FQGNSA in the germline V gene. In DNA, the CDR3 is TGTGCCAGCAGCGTACTGAGCGGGAATGAGCAGTTCTTC. Translation: CASSVLSGNEQFF.

The gene calls are TRBV20-1 and TRBJ2-1; 11 bases map to TRBD2. Germline lookup yields CDR1 DFQATT and CDR2 SNEGSKA (reference sequence). The CDR3 covers 16 residues. V lost 2 bases to trimming and J lost 3 bases; unmatched junction nucleotides: 6. Here the CDR3 DNA reads TGCAGTGCTAGACCCCTAGCGGGGGGCAGCTACAATGAGCAGTTCTTC. The encoded protein is CSARPLAGGSYNEQFF.

The V and J genes are TRBV27 and TRBJ1-1; D gene uncertain. CDR1 and CDR2 from the germline V gene are MNHEY and SMNVEV (reference sequence). CDR3 length: 15 residues. Trimming shortened V by 5 bases and J by 5 bases, and 18 bases separated the two germline ends. The CDR3 here is CASSTPRMIMTEAFF. In DNA, the CDR3 is TGTGCCAGCAGTACGCCCCGGATGATAATGACTGAAGCTTTCTTT.

As regards this clonotype: An end of the junction does not agree with germline; a read error may underlie this. The genes are TRBV6-5 and TRBJ1-2; D not resolved. The CDR3 is made up of 16 amino acids. Germline CDR1 reads MNHEY; CDR2 reads SVGAGI. The CDR3 region has the DNA TGTGCCAGCACCCCCCGGGGAGCATCGGCTAACTATGACTACACCTTC. Translated: CASTPRGASANYDYTF.

This clonotype was seen a handful of times. The genes are TRBV7-2 and TRBJ2-7, with D tentatively TRBD1 or TRBD2 (5 bases each). The closer fit of TRBJ2-5 to the DNA end suggests the J call may be wrong. Germline V lookup: CDR1 SGHTA, CDR2 FQGNSA. The CDR3 runs 15 residues. CDR3 coding DNA: TGTGCCAGCAGCTTAGCCGGGGCGGAGGTGGAGACCCAGTACTTC. Translation gives CASSLAGAEVETQYF.

The V gene is TRBV12-3 or TRBV12-4, the J gene TRBJ1-1, with 7 bases lining up with TRBD1. The CDR3 spans 15 residues. The V and J ends lost 5 bases and 0 bases, in that order; junction bases with no gene match: 6. CDR3: CASSRDSPVNTEAFF. The CDR3 coding sequence is TGTGCCAGCAGTCGGGACAGCCCAGTGAACACTGAAGCTTTCTTT.

The V call is TRBV7-9, the J call TRBJ2-5; TRBD2 aligns across 10 bases. Germline lookup yields CDR1 SEHNR and CDR2 FQNEAQ (reference sequence). The V and J ends lost 6 bases and 4 bases, in that order; junction bases with no gene match: 8. The CDR3 is made up of 15 amino acids. This chain's CDR3 is CASRRIAGGGETQYF. The CDR3 DNA reads as TGTGCCAGCAGAAGAATAGCGGGGGGAGGAGAGACCCAGTACTTC.

This clonotype was observed a few times. The rearrangement joins TRBV5-1 to TRBJ2-5, with 7 bases fitting TRBD1. CDR3 length: 13 residues. V trimming: 4 bases; J trimming: 5 bases; junction bases outside the gene matches: 5. The germline V gene encodes CDR1 SGHRS and CDR2 YFSETQ. The CDR3 spells CASSVTGHETQYF. The CDR3 DNA reads as TGCGCCAGCAGCGTGACAGGGCACGAGACCCAGTACTTC. Using reference TRBV5-1 and TRBJ2-5 for the parts outside the CDR3, the full variable domain is KAGVTQTPRYLIKTRGQQVTLSCSPISGHRSVSWYQQTPGQGLQFLFEYFSETQRNKGNFPGRFSGRQFSNSRSEMNVSTLELGDSALYLCASSVTGHETQYFGPGTRLLVL.

This clonotype was seen a single time. The chain joins TRBV5-1 to TRBJ2-3; possibly TRBD1 for D (5 bases). Germline V lookup: CDR1 SGHRS, CDR2 YFSETQ. Deletions cut 5 bases from V and 1 base from J, with 11 bases between. The CDR3 is made up of 14 amino acids. The CDR3 bases are TGCGCCAGCAGAGACAGCGCCGGCACAGATACGCAGTATTTT. It translates to CASRDSAGTDTQYF. Full variable domain (missing parts from reference TRBV5-1 and TRBJ2-3): KAGVTQTPRYLIKTRGQQVTLSCSPISGHRSVSWYQQTPGQGLQFLFEYFSETQRNKGNFPGRFSGRQFSNSRSEMNVSTLELGDSALYLCASRDSAGTDTQYFGPGTRLTVL.

This clonotype was picked up one time. The chain has TRBV4-3 and TRBJ2-7; 8 positions agree with TRBD1. Germline V gives CDR1 LGHNA, CDR2 YSLEER. The junction had 15 bases not matched to a gene; V was cut back by 1 base and J by 10 bases. The CDR3 has 16 amino acids. The CDR3: CASSQGTGSMDQAQYF. The DNA for the CDR3 is TGCGCCAGCAGCCAAGGGACAGGGTCGATGGACCAGGCCCAGTACTTC.

For the CDR3, the DNA is TGTGCCAGCAGTAAAGGACTAGCGGGGGGCAACACAGATACGCAGTATTTT. Amino acids: CASSKGLAGGNTDTQYF. The chain has TRBV27 and TRBJ2-3; 14 bases are a match to TRBD2. CDR1 and CDR2 from the germline V gene are MNHEY and SMNVEV (reference sequence). The ends lost 5 bases at V and 2 bases at J; junction bases unmatched: 6. CDR3 length equals 17 residues.

This clonotype showed up just a few times. This rearrangement joins TRBV29-1 to TRBJ1-1; 7 bases are shared with TRBD1. V shed 5 bases and J 6 bases; nucleotides not matched to a gene: 9. In germline, CDR1 is SQVTM, CDR2 ANQGSEA. The CDR3 covers 13 residues. CDR3 sequence: CSVIKQGPAEAFF. The CDR3 DNA reads as TGCAGCGTTATAAAACAGGGGCCGGCTGAAGCTTTCTTT.

The chain combines TRBV6-5 with TRBJ2-3; 9 nucleotides match TRBD2. The ends lost 2 bases at V and 3 bases at J; junction bases unmatched: 12. This CDR3 is 18 amino acids long. CDR1 and CDR2 from the germline V gene are MNHEY and SVGAGI. The CDR3 nucleotides are TGTGCCAGCAGTTACGGTGGTAGCGGGGGAAGATGGACAGATACGCAGTATTTT. As protein: CASSYGGSGGRWTDTQYF.

The rearrangement links TRBV6-5 to TRBJ2-1; D is perhaps TRBD2 (7 bases). CDR3 length: 15 amino acids. Germline CDR1 reads MNHEY; CDR2 reads SVGAGI. Between the trimmed V and J ends, which lost 8 bases and 4 bases, there was a span of 18 bases. CDR3 amino acids: CASSMRGGPYNEQFF. CDR3 DNA: TGTGCCAGCTCAATGAGGGGGGGCCCTTACAATGAGCAGTTCTTC.

J is TRBJ2-3 and V is TRBV5-1; 9 positions match TRBD2. Germline lookup yields CDR1 SGHRS and CDR2 YFSETQ. V gave up 3 bases and J gave up 4 bases; unmatched junction bases: 6. This CDR3 spans 15 amino acids. CDR3 nucleotides: TGCGCCAGCAGCTACGCGGGGGGGCTGTCAGATACGCAGTATTTT. It translates to CASSYAGGLSDTQYF.

The chain uses TRBV7-8 and TRBJ1-2, with D perhaps TRBD1 (6 bases). Germline values: CDR1 SGHVS, CDR2 FQNEAQ. V was shortened by 5 bases and J by 8 bases, with 21 bases between the two germline ends. This CDR3 contains 15 residues. For the CDR3, the DNA is TGTGCCAGCAGCGGGGGCCAAGGGTCTCTGCGGGGCTACACCTTC. As protein: CASSGGQGSLRGYTF.

The chain uses TRBV9 and TRBJ1-2; TRBD1 matches 10 bases. This CDR3 has 16 amino acids. CDR1 is SGDLS, CDR2 YYNGEE, per germline. V dropped 2 bases and J dropped 3; count of bases not matched to a gene: 7. CDR3 in amino acids: CASSVYGDRGDYGYTF. The DNA of the CDR3 is TGTGCCAGCAGCGTGTACGGGGACAGGGGTGACTATGGCTACACCTTC. Full variable domain (rest looked up from reference TRBV9 and TRBJ1-2): DSGVTQTPKHLITATGQRVTLRCSPRSGDLSVYWYQQSLDQGLQFLIQYYNGEERAKGNILERFSAQQFPDLHSELNLSSLELGDSALYFCASSVYGDRGDYGYTFGSGTRLTVV.

The J gene is TRBJ2-5, the V gene TRBV5-1, with TRBD1 identical over 10 bases. After removal of 4 bases from V and 5 bases from J, the junction contained 8 bases not matched to a gene. The CDR3 totals 15 residues. Germline CDR1 reads SGHRS; CDR2 reads YFSETQ. DNA of the CDR3: TGCGCCAGCAGCCCTTCGACAGGGGGCACGGAGACCCAGTACTTC. Its translation is CASSPSTGGTETQYF.

This clonotype was detected a few times. The chain employs TRBV28 and TRBJ2-1; TRBD2 matches 14 bases. This CDR3 has 19 amino acids. The germline V gene encodes CDR1 MDHEN and CDR2 SYDVKM. V was clipped by 6 bases and J by 2 bases; unmatched bases: 12. The CDR3 sequence: CASSPGTSGGGETYNEQFF. CDR3 coding DNA: TGTGCCAGCAGCCCAGGGACTAGCGGGGGAGGAGAGACCTACAATGAGCAGTTCTTC.

This clonotype was observed a handful of times. A much larger clone is a single base away; this may be a read error. The chain couples TRBV12-3 or TRBV12-4 to TRBJ2-5, with D hard to call. V lost 5 bases and J 11 bases, leaving 12 bases between the germline ends. The CDR3 runs to 11 residues. Here the CDR3 reads CASSLMLEQYF. CDR3 coding DNA: TGTGCCAGCAGTCTGATGCTTGAGCAGTACTTC.

CDR3 region: CASSFAPLITDTQYF. In DNA, the CDR3 is TGTGCCAGCAGCTTTGCCCCCTTGATCACAGATACGCAGTATTTT. The V and J genes are TRBV7-9 and TRBJ2-3; D remains unclear. V lost 3 bases and J lost 2, with 12 bases in between. Per germline, CDR1 SEHNR and CDR2 FQNEAQ (reference sequence). This CDR3 has 15 residues.

The rearrangement joins TRBV6-5 to TRBJ2-7; TRBD1 aligns across 7 bases. CDR3 length: 16 residues. Per the germline V gene, CDR1 is MNHEY and CDR2 is SVGAGI. Trimming removed 6 bases from V and 1 base from J; junction bases left unmatched: 12. CDR3 amino acids: CASSPHLGTASYEQYF. The CDR3 DNA follows: TGTGCCAGCAGCCCGCATCTGGGGACAGCGTCCTACGAGCAGTACTTC.

This clonotype was observed a few times. V gene TRBV6-5 combines with J gene TRBJ2-5; possible D gene TRBD1, 6 bases. The J call may be incorrect, as the DNA end agrees better with TRBJ2-7. CDR3 size: 14 residues. CDR1 is MNHEY and CDR2 is SVGAGI in the germline V gene. CDR3 residues: CASRLDSRFYEQYF. CDR3 DNA sequence: TGTGCCAGCAGATTGGACAGCAGATTCTACGAGCAGTACTTC.

This clonotype has a handful of counts. The genes are TRBV7-2 and TRBJ2-7; D might be TRBD2 (6 bases). Trimming cost V 0 bases and J 3 bases, with 12 bases left between them. Germline V gives CDR1 SGHTA, CDR2 FQGNSA. There are 15 residues in the CDR3. The CDR3 protein is CASSLASGLNYEQYF. The CDR3 region has the DNA TGTGCCAGCAGCTTAGCCTCGGGACTGAACTACGAGCAGTACTTC.

J is TRBJ2-5 and V is TRBV29-1, with 7 bases identical to TRBD1. This CDR3 region has 15 residues. The V gene end was trimmed by 6 bases and the J gene end by 11 bases; junction bases not matched to a gene: 21. Germline CDR1 reads SQVTM; CDR2 reads ANQGSEA. CDR3 loop: CSVEAGGTSYNEQYF. In nucleotides, the CDR3 is TGCAGCGTGGAGGCAGGGGGTACCTCCTACAATGAGCAGTACTTC.